These 19 T cell receptor beta chains came from one sample sequenced in a study of shared clonotypes between healthy human individuals (dated by TCRdb to between 2020 and 2021). Library method: the immunoSEQ multiplex PCR assay. TCRdb provides this immuneACCESS table in a form limited to in-frame rearrangements. Some clones are lacking; in checked studies, under half of them reflect an unresolved V gene, and why the rest are absent is not known. A total of 600,000 to 800,000 clones appear in this sample, 72% of them only once. The leading ten clones occupy 1.8% of the sample. Sequencing input: memory CD4+ T cells sorted from blood. The cell subset or site label, read with the paper, signifies: CD45RA-negative fraction. These receptor sequences come from a woman aged 25 to 45 in good health.

Regarding this clone: The sample contains more than one DNA sequence encoding this CDR3. The chain carries TRBV18 and TRBJ2-3; possibly TRBD1 for D (5 bases). The CDR3 totals 12 residues. Trimming removed 2 bases from V and 5 bases from J, with 5 bases in between. The germline CDR1 and CDR2 sequences are KGHSH and LQKENI. The CDR3 here is CASSPDRDTQYF. CDR3 DNA: TGTGCCAGCTCACCAGACAGAGATACGCAGTATTTT.

This chain joins TRBV4-2 and TRBJ2-5; 7 bases align to TRBD2. In germline, CDR1 is LGHNA, CDR2 YNFKEQ. Germline trimming cut 0 bases from V and 11 bases from J; bases unmatched to any gene: 3. The CDR3 covers 12 residues. This chain's CDR3 is CASSQDRGLQYF. CDR3 coding DNA: TGTGCCAGCAGCCAAGACCGGGGACTACAGTACTTC.

This chain uses TRBV9 with TRBJ1-2, with D possibly being TRBD1 (5 bases). The CDR3 has 15 residues. Looked up from germline, CDR1 is SGDLS and CDR2 is YYNGEE. Trimming left V 4 bases short and J 4 bases short, with 17 bases between. CDR3 amino acids: CASSSDIGRAYGYTF. Here the CDR3 DNA reads TGTGCCAGCAGCTCTGACATCGGCAGGGCCTATGGCTACACCTTC.

The table lists this clone with a few counts. V is TRBV2 and J is TRBJ2-4, with TRBD2 matching over 7 bases. With 8 bases clipped from V and 4 bases from J, the junction kept 5 bases outside the gene matches. This CDR3 comprises 13 residues. Germline V lookup: CDR1 SNHLY, CDR2 FYNNEI. CDR3 residues: CASRRETKNIQYF. The CDR3 DNA sequence: TGTGCCAGCCGGCGGGAGACAAAAAACATTCAGTACTTC.

The count of this clone is one. The chain couples TRBV29-1 to TRBJ2-1, with 9 bases that match TRBD2. The germline V gene has CDR1 SQVTM and CDR2 ANQGSEA. There are 14 residues in the CDR3. V was pared by 8 bases and J by 4 bases, with 9 bases of the junction left unmatched. The CDR3 DNA sequence: TGCAGCCAGGGTGCAGCGGGAGGTTACAATGAGCAGTTCTTC. It is translated as CSQGAAGGYNEQFF.

The count of this clone is one. An end of the junction differs from the germline gene, which may be a read error. V is TRBV4-1 and J is TRBJ1-2, with D tentatively TRBD1 (5 bases). Germline assignment: CDR1 MGHRA and CDR2 YSYEKL. The CDR3 is made up of 15 amino acids. As DNA, the CDR3 is TGTGCCAGCAGCTTTACGCAGGGAGACTTCTATGGCTACACCTTC. Its protein is CASSFTQGDFYGYTF.

This clone was detected a few times. The V and J genes are TRBV2 and TRBJ2-3; perhaps TRBD2 as D (5 bases). The length of the CDR3 is 12 residues. The germline V gene encodes CDR1 SNHLY and CDR2 FYNNEI. V dropped 10 bases and J dropped 2 bases, with 10 bases sitting between them. The CDR3 nucleotides are TGTGCCAACACCGGGGTCACAGATACGCAGTATTTT. Protein product: CANTGVTDTQYF.

This clone showed up just a few times. One base away lies a much larger clone, so this may be a sequencing read error. The chain couples TRBV27 to TRBJ2-3; either TRBD1 or TRBD2 may fit D (5 bases each). Germline lookup yields CDR1 MNHEY and CDR2 SMNVEV (reference sequence). The CDR3 extends over 15 amino acids. Deletions cut 3 bases from V and 1 base from J, with 11 bases between. The CDR3 nucleotides are TGTGCCAGCAGTTTCATGGTGGGGGGCACAGATACGCAGTATTTT. Amino acid sequence: CASSFMVGGTDTQYF.

Comment on this clone: The sample carries other DNA sequences with the same CDR3. The rearrangement uses TRBV5-1 and TRBJ2-1, with 9 positions matching TRBD2. Looked up from germline, CDR1 is SGHRS and CDR2 is YFSETQ. Germline trimming cut 1 base from V and 6 bases from J; bases unmatched to any gene: 5. There are 15 residues in the CDR3. CDR3 DNA sequence: TGCGCCAGCAGCTTGCAGACTAGCGGAGTCAATGAGCAGTTCTTC. It codes for CASSLQTSGVNEQFF.

This clone was observed at least ten times. The V gene is TRBV2, the J gene TRBJ1-4; D remains unclear. The CDR3 spans 13 residues. Trimming took 4 bases from V and 7 from J, leaving 10 bases between them. CDR1 SNHLY and CDR2 FYNNEI come from the germline V gene. CDR3 loop: CASSVSRGEKLFF. For the CDR3, the DNA is TGTGCCAGCAGTGTTAGTAGAGGTGAAAAACTGTTTTTT.

This sequence joins TRBV27 and TRBJ2-2; TRBD1 or TRBD2 may be the D gene (5 bases each). This CDR3 is built from 16 residues. The V end was cut by 1 base, the J end by 4 bases, with 13 bases between. The germline V gene encodes CDR1 MNHEY and CDR2 SMNVEV (reference sequence). In DNA form, the CDR3 reads TGTGCCAGCAGTTTATATGGGGGAGTGAGCACCGGGGAGCTGTTTTTT. As protein: CASSLYGGVSTGELFF.

Written as DNA, the CDR3 is TGTGCCAGCAGTGAAGGCCTGACCTACGAGCAGTACTTC. Amino acid sequence: CASSEGLTYEQYF. The V and J genes are TRBV6-1 and TRBJ2-5; D gene ambiguous. The J call is in doubt because the DNA end fits TRBJ2-7 better. This CDR3 comprises 13 residues. Germline V gene sequence: CDR1 MNHNS, CDR2 SASEGT.

The chain employs TRBV6-4 and TRBJ2-7; the match to TRBD2 covers 8 bases. The CDR3 has 14 residues. In germline, CDR1 is MRHNA, CDR2 SNTAGT. The V segment lost 5 bases and the J segment 3 bases; nucleotides outside the gene matches: 6. CDR3 nucleotides: TGTGCCAGCAGTTACGGGGGGGCGCGCTACGAGCAGTACTTC. Its protein product is CASSYGGARYEQYF.

The V gene is TRBV10-2, the J gene TRBJ2-7; D may correspond to TRBD1 or TRBD2 (5 bases each). The germline gives CDR1 WSHSY, CDR2 SAAADI. The CDR3 is 15 residues long. V was shortened by 5 bases and J by 7 bases, with 21 bases between the two germline ends. The CDR3 region has the DNA TGCGCCAGCAGTTGGGGTAGTCGGGCCGAGGGGGAGCAGTACTTC. Residues: CASSWGSRAEGEQYF.

To note about this clone: This same CDR3 is encoded by further DNA sequences in the sample. DNA for the CDR3: TGTGCCAGCAGTGTCCGATACGAGCAGTACTTC. Translation gives CASSVRYEQYF. The gene calls are TRBV6-1 and TRBJ2-7; D is ambiguous. The CDR3 has 11 amino acids. CDR1 is MNHNS and CDR2 is SASEGT in the germline V gene. Trimming cost V 4 bases and J 4 bases, with 5 bases left between them.

CDR3 loop: CASSMTSGMQTQYF. In nucleotides, the CDR3 is TGTGCCAGTAGTATGACTAGCGGGATGCAGACCCAGTACTTC. The J gene is TRBJ2-5, the V gene TRBV19; 11 bases align to TRBD2. The CDR3 is 14 residues long. J gave up 6 bases and V 3 bases, and 3 bases lay outside the gene matches. Germline CDR1 reads LNHDA; CDR2 reads SQIVND (reference sequence).

This sequence joins TRBV7-9 and TRBJ2-5; D not certain. Germline V lookup: CDR1 SEHNR, CDR2 FQNEAQ (reference sequence). Trimming removed 1 base from V and 9 bases from J, with 18 bases in between. The CDR3 is made up of 15 amino acids. The CDR3 protein is CASSLDPPVLRAQYF. DNA for the CDR3: TGTGCCAGCAGCTTAGATCCCCCTGTATTGCGAGCCCAGTACTTC.

This chain uses TRBV29-1 with TRBJ2-3; 9 bases are a match to TRBD1. The CDR3 covers 15 residues. Trimming cost V 7 bases and J 3 bases; bases outside gene matches: 11. Germline CDR1 SQVTM, CDR2 ANQGSEA. The CDR3 nucleotides are TGCAGCGGGGGCTTCGGACAGGGGAAAACAGATACGCAGTATTTT. Translation gives CSGGFGQGKTDTQYF.

The chain carries TRBV19 and TRBJ1-2; D gene uncertain. In germline, CDR1 is LNHDA, CDR2 SQIVND (reference sequence). The CDR3 covers 13 residues. V was pared by 6 bases and J by 2 bases, with 10 bases between. CDR3 sequence reads: CASRYGVNYGYTF. CDR3 DNA sequence: TGTGCCAGTAGGTATGGGGTAAACTATGGCTACACCTTC.